These 14 T cell receptor delta chains originate from one sample sequenced in a study of γδ T cells in repeated Plasmodium falciparum infection. Bulk repertoires came from Vgamma9/Vdelta2+ or Vdelta2-negative gammadelta T cells flow-sorted from PBMC. TCRdb applied CATT to the multiplex PCR reads for clone calling. This table has some 100,000 delta-chain clones, more than 1.4% appearing once. The sequenced sample was gamma-delta T cells from blood. All receptors derive from a pool of human donors (malaria-infected and uninfected, not separated).

In its sample, this clone was seen many times. The TCRdb protein comes from a much larger clone and disagrees with this DNA's translation at residue 4, likely due to a read error; the protein given here is derived from the DNA. The chain uses TRDV1 and TRDJ1; 8 bases are shared with TRDD3. The CDR3 covers 17 residues. CDR1 is TSWWSYY, CDR2 QGS, per germline. CDR3 bases: TGTGCTCTTGAGGAACCCCGCGGTGGGATACGAGCTGATAAACTCATCTTT. Its protein is CALEEPRGGIRADKLIF.

For this clone: This DNA translates differently at residue 5 from the TCRdb protein, which is that of a much larger clone; a read error is likely, and the protein shown is the DNA's own translation. The chain employs TRDV1 and TRDJ1; D not certain. The J gene comes from matching the DNA to germline here; TCRdb lacks it. Germline V CDR1 and CDR2: TSWWSYY, QGS. The CDR3 spans 19 residues. CDR3 sequence (DNA): TGTGCTCTTGGGAAACTAATTTCCGACCCGATGGGTGTCCAGGATAAACTCATCTTT. Its protein is CALGKLISDPMGVQDKLIF.

This clone came up many times. The chain joins TRDV1 to TRDJ1; 13 bases are shared with TRDD3. This CDR3 has 19 residues. Unmatched junction bases numbered 15, after V lost 1 base and J lost 7 bases. The germline V gene has CDR1 TSWWSYY and CDR2 QGS. The CDR3 sequence: CALGERSCQLGDTRFKLIF. In DNA form, the CDR3 reads TGTGCTCTTGGGGAACGATCCTGCCAACTGGGGGATACGCGTTTTAAACTCATCTTT.

The chain couples TRDV1 to TRDJ1; D is perhaps TRDD2 or TRDD3 (5 bases each). TCRdb gives no J gene; it was assigned here by matching the DNA to germline. Germline lookup yields CDR1 TSWWSYY and CDR2 QGS. V was cut by 5 bases and J by 1 base, with 17 bases left in between. This CDR3 comprises 16 residues. The CDR3 bases are TGTGCTCTTGGGCCGCCTACGGGGGTCCCCACCGATAAACTCATCTTT. This sequence encodes CALGPPTGVPTDKLIF.

On this clone itself: Other DNA variants within this sample encode the same CDR3. V and J are TRDV1 and TRDJ1, with 13 positions matching TRDD3. No J gene was available from TCRdb, and it was assigned here by a germline match of the DNA. V lost 3 bases, J lost 2 bases, and 21 bases stayed unmatched. The CDR3 runs to 22 residues. Germline assignment: CDR1 TSWWSYY and CDR2 QGS. CDR3 sequence: CALGDPPAYTGGYAKKTDKLIF. In nucleotides, the CDR3 is TGTGCTCTTGGGGACCCCCCCGCCTACACTGGGGGATACGCAAAAAAGACCGATAAACTCATCTTT.

The table lists this clone with a few counts. TCRdb's protein, taken from a much larger clone, differs from this DNA's translation at residue 15, likely owing to a read error; the protein displayed comes from the DNA. J is TRDJ1 and V is TRDV1; 7 bases fit TRDD3. The J gene was missing in TCRdb and was found by matching the end of the DNA to germline. Per the germline V gene, CDR1 is TSWWSYY and CDR2 is QGS. J gave up 0 bases and V 1 base, and 29 bases lay outside the gene matches. This CDR3 is 24 amino acids long. CDR3 in DNA: TGTGCTCTTGGGGAACGGTCCCTCCTTAGGGTACTTAACTGGAGGATACGGTACACCGATAAACTCATCTTT. It yields the protein CALGERSLLRVLNWRIRYTDKLIF.

This clone has more than one count but fewer than ten. A read error likely explains why the TCRdb protein, taken from a much larger clone, differs from this DNA's translation at residue 7; the protein shown is translated from the DNA. The J gene is TRDJ2, the V gene TRDV1; 7 bases are a match to TRDD3. The J gene, left out of TCRdb, was set here by checking the DNA against germline. V lost 2 bases, J lost 2 bases, and 26 bases stayed unmatched. The CDR3 runs to 23 residues. CDR1 is TSWWSYY and CDR2 is QGS in the germline V gene. CDR3 residues: CALGERFLGFRLRIRSLTAQLFF. In nucleotides, the CDR3 is TGTGCTCTTGGGGAAAGGTTCTTAGGTTTTCGCCTTCGGATACGATCCTTGACAGCACAACTCTTCTTT.

This clone has only a few counts. This DNA translates differently at residue 10 from the TCRdb protein, which is that of a much larger clone; a read error is likely, and the protein shown is the DNA's own translation. The chain uses TRDV2 and TRDJ1, with 11 bases identical to TRDD3. In the absence of a J gene in TCRdb, the DNA was matched to germline to assign it here. The CDR3 has 15 amino acids. Germline CDR1 GEAIGNYY, CDR2 EKD. The V and J ends lost 7 bases and 3 bases, in that order; junction bases with no gene match: 9. The CDR3 sequence is CACLLLGDTSDKLIF. The CDR3 region has the DNA TGTGCCTGCTTACTTCTGGGGGATACCTCCGATAAACTCATCTTT.

Concerning this clone: TCRdb's protein for this DNA is that of a much larger clone and differs from the translation at residue 3, likely a read error; the protein shown is the DNA translation. The chain joins TRDV1 to TRDJ1, with D possibly called TRDD2 or TRDD3 (7 bases each). The J gene, not given by TCRdb, was assigned here from a germline match of the nucleotide sequence. The CDR3 extends over 16 amino acids. From germline, CDR1 is TSWWSYY and CDR2 QGS. CDR3 amino acids: CAPGDNLPPDTDKLIF. The CDR3 nucleotides are TGTGCTCCTGGGGATAACCTTCCTCCGGACACCGATAAACTCATCTTT.

In this sample, this clone turned up a few times. The TCRdb protein, from a much larger clone, departs from this DNA's translation at residue 16, likely by read error; the protein shown derives from the DNA. The chain has TRDV1 and TRDJ1, with 8 bases identical to TRDD3. The J gene, left out of TCRdb, was set here by checking the DNA against germline. This CDR3 is built from 22 residues. CDR1 TSWWSYY and CDR2 QGS come from the germline V gene. Trimming removed 2 bases from V and 0 bases from J; junction bases left unmatched: 23. The CDR3 spells CALGEGLYRTGGHLPDTDKLIF. The CDR3 DNA is TGTGCTCTTGGGGAAGGTCTCTACCGTACTGGGGGTCACCTCCCCGACACCGATAAACTCATCTTT.

As to this clone: This likely reflects a read error, since a far larger clone is one base away. Other DNA variants within this sample encode the same CDR3. The chain recombines TRDV1 with TRDJ1, with a tentative D call TRDD3 (6 bases). The CDR3 is 27 amino acids. V was cut by 3 bases and J by 2 bases, with 49 bases left in between. Germline V CDR1 and CDR2: TSWWSYY, QGS. The DNA of the CDR3 is TGTGCTCTTGGGGAGATGAACGTTCTGCATCCAAAAGGTTTCAACTGGGACATAGCAAGTCAGACCGATAAACTCATCTTT. This gives the protein CALGEMNVLHPKGFNWDIASQTDKLIF.

This clone has just a few counts. This could be a read error, since a much larger clone is one nucleotide away. The chain combines TRDV1 with TRDJ1; D may be TRDD3 (5 bases). The J gene, left out of TCRdb, was set here by checking the DNA against germline. Germline-derived CDR1 and CDR2 are TSWWSYY and QGS. V was pared by 8 bases and J by 10 bases, with 17 bases between. CDR3 length: 12 residues. The CDR3: CALSIPRGGLIF. Written as DNA, the CDR3 is TGTGCTCTTTCTATTCCGCGGGGGGGACTCATCTTT.

Of note for this clone: The translation of this DNA and the TCRdb protein of a much larger clone differ at residue 7, probably owing to a read error; the protein shown here is translated from the DNA. The genes are TRDV2 and TRDJ1; D is perhaps TRDD3 (6 bases). TCRdb offers no J gene call, so here the DNA was matched to germline to obtain one. Trimming left V 1 base short and J 4 bases short, with 15 bases between. The CDR3 contains 15 residues. The germline gives CDR1 GEAIGNYY, CDR2 EKD. The CDR3: CACDTDVGARDKLIF. The CDR3 region has the DNA TGTGCCTGTGACACGGACGTGGGGGCCCGCGATAAACTCATCTTT.

Comment on this clone: TCRdb records a much larger clone's protein for this DNA, with a difference at residue 8 that likely arises from a read error; the protein given is the translation of the DNA. The V call is TRDV2, the J call TRDJ1; D is perhaps TRDD3 (6 bases). TCRdb gives no J gene; it was assigned here by matching the DNA to germline. V was cut by 0 bases and J by 9 bases, with 16 bases left in between. This CDR3 is built from 14 residues. CDR1 and CDR2 (germline): GEAIGNYY, EKD. Here the CDR3 reads CACDTLGINEELIF. The CDR3 coding sequence is TGTGCCTGTGACACCTTGGGGATCAACGAGGAACTCATCTTT.